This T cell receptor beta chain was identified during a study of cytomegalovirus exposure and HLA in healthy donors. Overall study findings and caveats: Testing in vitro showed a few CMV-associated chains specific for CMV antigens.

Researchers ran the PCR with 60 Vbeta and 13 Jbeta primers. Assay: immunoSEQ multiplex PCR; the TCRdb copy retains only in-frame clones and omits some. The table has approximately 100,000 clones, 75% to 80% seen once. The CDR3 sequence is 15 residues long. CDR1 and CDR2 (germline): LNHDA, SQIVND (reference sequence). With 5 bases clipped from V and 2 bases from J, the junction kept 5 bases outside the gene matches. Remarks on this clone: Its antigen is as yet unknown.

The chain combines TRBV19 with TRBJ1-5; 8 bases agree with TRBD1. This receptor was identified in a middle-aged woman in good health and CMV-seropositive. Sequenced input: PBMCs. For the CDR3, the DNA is TGTGCCAGTAGTGTCCGGGACAGGCGCAATCAGCCCCAGCATTTT. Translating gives CASSVRDRRNQPQHF.